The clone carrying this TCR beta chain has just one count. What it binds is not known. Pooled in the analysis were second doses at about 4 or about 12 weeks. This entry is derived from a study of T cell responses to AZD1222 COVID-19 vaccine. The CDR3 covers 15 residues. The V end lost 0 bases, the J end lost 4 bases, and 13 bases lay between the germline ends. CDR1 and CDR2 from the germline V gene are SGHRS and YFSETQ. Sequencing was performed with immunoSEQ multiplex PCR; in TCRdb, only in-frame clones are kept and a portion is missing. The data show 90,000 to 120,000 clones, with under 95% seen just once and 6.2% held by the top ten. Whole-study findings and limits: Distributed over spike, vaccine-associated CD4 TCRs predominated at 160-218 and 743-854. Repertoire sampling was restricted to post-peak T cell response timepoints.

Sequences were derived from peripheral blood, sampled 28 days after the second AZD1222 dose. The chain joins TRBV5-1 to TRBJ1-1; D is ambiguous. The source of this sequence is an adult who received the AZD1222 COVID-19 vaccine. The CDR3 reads CASSLAAEKGTEAFF. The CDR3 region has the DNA TGCGCCAGCAGCTTGGCCGCGGAGAAGGGCACTGAAGCTTTCTTT.